These 27 T cell receptor beta chains were all obtained from the same sample, sequenced in a study of shared clonotypes between healthy human individuals. Method: immunoSEQ multiplex PCR; TCRdb's copy keeps in-frame clones and lacks some. The sample has 190,000 or so clones; approximately 61% are singletons. Input material: memory CD4+ T cells sorted from blood. Regarding subset: CD45RA-negative fraction. The receptors stem from a man aged 25 to 40 in good health.

The chain carries TRBV5-1 and TRBJ2-3; no firm D call. Germline values: CDR1 SGHRS, CDR2 YFSETQ. The V gene lost 0 bases and the J gene lost 2 bases, with 13 bases spanning the gap. The CDR3 is 16 amino acids. The CDR3 loop reads CASSLDWQLYTDTQYF. Written as DNA, the CDR3 is TGCGCCAGCAGCTTGGATTGGCAGCTGTACACAGATACGCAGTATTTT.

V and J are TRBV18 and TRBJ1-2; 12 nucleotides line up with TRBD1. This CDR3 has 15 residues. V dropped 3 bases and J dropped 6; count of bases not matched to a gene: 5. Germline CDR1 KGHSH, CDR2 LQKENI. CDR3 region: CASSPSGQGAHGYTF. Written as DNA, the CDR3 is TGTGCCAGCTCACCTTCGGGACAGGGGGCGCATGGCTACACCTTC.

The chain joins TRBV29-1 to TRBJ2-3, with 7 bases aligning to TRBD1. The CDR3 sequence is 13 residues long. V gave up 4 bases and J gave up 5 bases; unmatched junction bases: 6. The germline V gene encodes CDR1 SQVTM and CDR2 ANQGSEA. Written as DNA, the CDR3 is TGCAGCGTTGGCAGGGGGAAACGAGATACGCAGTATTTT. This translates into CSVGRGKRDTQYF.

CDR3 sequence (DNA): TGTGCCAGCAGTGAATACTCCGTCTCTGGAAACACCATATATTTT. It specifies CASSEYSVSGNTIYF. The rearrangement links TRBV25-1 to TRBJ1-3, with D hard to call. Germline CDR1 MGHDK, CDR2 SYGVNS. The V end was cut by 0 bases, the J end by 0 bases, with 6 bases between. The CDR3 sequence is 15 residues long.

This chain connects TRBV5-8 to TRBJ2-3, with no clear D. The V end was cut by 5 bases, the J end by 0 bases, with 13 bases between. The germline gives CDR1 SGHTS, CDR2 YDEGEE. There are 15 residues in the CDR3. The CDR3 protein is CASRHPSASTDTQYF. For the CDR3, the DNA is TGTGCCAGCAGACACCCATCGGCTAGCACAGATACGCAGTATTTT.

The chain carries TRBV7-3 and TRBJ2-7; maybe TRBD2 (6 bases). The CDR3 runs to 15 residues. Trimming took off 0 bases at V and 0 bases at J, with 9 bases between the two ends. Looked up from germline, CDR1 is SGHTA and CDR2 is FQGTGA. The CDR3 region is CASSLTSGSSYEQYF. DNA for the CDR3: TGTGCCAGCAGCTTAACTAGCGGTAGCTCCTACGAGCAGTACTTC. Variable domain in full (rest from reference TRBV7-3 and TRBJ2-7): GAGVSQTPSNKVTEKGKYVELRCDPISGHTALYWYRQSLGQGPEFLIYFQGTGAADDSGLPNDRFFAVRPEGSVSTLKIQRTERGDSAVYLCASSLTSGSSYEQYFGPGTRLTVT.

This chain links TRBV21-1 with TRBJ2-1; the table's D call, TRBD2, was not checked against the DNA. TRBV21-1 is classified as a pseudogene. The CDR3 covers 16 residues. This chain's CDR3 is CASQLPAAFSYNEQFF. Written as DNA, the CDR3 is TGTGCCAGCCAACTTCCTGCGGCCTTCTCCTACAATGAGCAGTTCTTC.

The chain couples TRBV11-2 to TRBJ2-1; weak D call: TRBD2 (6 bases). The CDR3 totals 14 residues. The germline CDR1 and CDR2 sequences are SGHAT and FQNNGV. With 4 bases removed from V and 0 bases from J, the gap between germline ends came to 7 bases. CDR3 loop: CASSSTSSYNEQFF. CDR3 nucleotides: TGTGCCAGCAGCTCGACTAGCTCCTACAATGAGCAGTTCTTC.

The rearrangement uses TRBV7-2 and TRBJ2-1; D uncertain. The germline V gene encodes CDR1 SGHTA and CDR2 FQGNSA. The ends were cut back, 5 bases at V and 1 base at J, with 9 bases in the middle. The CDR3 is made up of 14 amino acids. This CDR3 reads CASSRRWSYNEQFF. The CDR3, as DNA: TGTGCCAGCAGCCGTAGGTGGTCCTACAATGAGCAGTTCTTC.

V usage is TRBV7-9 and J usage is TRBJ2-1, with 11 nucleotides matching TRBD2. V dropped 0 bases and J dropped 6; count of bases not matched to a gene: 4. The CDR3 length is 16 residues. Germline lookup yields CDR1 SEHNR and CDR2 FQNEAQ (reference sequence). CDR3 DNA sequence: TGTGCCAGCAGCTTAGCGGCTAGCGGGAGGATCAATGAGCAGTTCTTC. Its protein is CASSLAASGRINEQFF.

CDR3 residues: CASGIPQETQYF. The CDR3 DNA sequence: TGTGCCAGCGGGATACCGCAAGAGACCCAGTACTTC. The chain is built from TRBV2 and TRBJ2-5; D call uncertain. The ends were cut back, 8 bases at V and 2 bases at J, with 9 bases in the middle. CDR1 and CDR2 from the germline V gene are SNHLY and FYNNEI. The CDR3 is made up of 12 amino acids.

The genes are TRBV4-1 and TRBJ2-5; 10 nucleotides match TRBD2. The CDR3 totals 15 residues. V gave up 2 bases and J gave up 4 bases; unmatched junction bases: 4. Germline assignment: CDR1 MGHRA and CDR2 YSYEKL. The CDR3 is CASSQLAGVSETQYF. The CDR3 nucleotides are TGCGCCAGCAGCCAACTAGCGGGAGTGTCAGAGACCCAGTACTTC.

At least ten counts were recorded for this clone. The chain uses TRBV2 and TRBJ1-4; a weak D match, TRBD1 (6 bases). The CDR3 length is 15 residues. Germline V gene lookup returns CDR1 SNHLY and CDR2 FYNNEI. V lost 0 bases to trimming and J lost 9 bases, with 14 bases between them. This CDR3 is CASSEALGQWKKLFF. In nucleotides, the CDR3 is TGTGCCAGCAGTGAAGCGCTTGGACAGTGGAAAAAACTGTTTTTT.

This sequence joins TRBV15 and TRBJ2-5; D is perhaps TRBD1 or TRBD2 (6 bases each). Germline lookup yields CDR1 LNHNV and CDR2 YYDKDF (reference sequence). The germline V and J ends were trimmed by 1 base and 5 bases, with 11 bases remaining between them. The length of the CDR3 is 14 residues. Here the CDR3 DNA reads TGTGCCACCAGCAGAGGAGGGGGGTTGGAGACCCAGTACTTC. Encoded protein: CATSRGGGLETQYF.

CDR3 loop: CSVDGLIGEDTQYF. CDR3 DNA sequence: TGCAGCGTTGACGGTCTTATTGGGGAAGATACGCAGTATTTT. The chain has TRBV29-1 and TRBJ2-3; D is ambiguous. Per the germline V gene, CDR1 is SQVTM and CDR2 is ANQGSEA. There are 14 residues in the CDR3. Between the trimmed V and J ends, which lost 3 bases and 5 bases, there was a span of 15 bases.

The table lists this clone with a few counts. The chain has TRBV28 and TRBJ2-7; tentatively, D is TRBD1 (6 bases). CDR3 length equals 12 residues. The germline V gene encodes CDR1 MDHEN and CDR2 SYDVKM. V was cut by 6 bases and J by 6 bases, with 12 bases left in between. The CDR3 nucleotides read TGTGCCAGCAGAACAGGGACGGGCGAGCAGTACTTC. It yields the protein CASRTGTGEQYF.

V and J are TRBV7-3 and TRBJ2-1, with D possibly being TRBD1 or TRBD2 (6 bases each). CDR1 and CDR2 from the germline V gene are SGHTA and FQGTGA. The CDR3 length is 18 residues. V lost 5 bases, J lost 0 bases, and 20 bases lay in between. This CDR3 is CASSPLGAGWGSYNEQFF. Here the CDR3 DNA reads TGTGCCAGCAGCCCCCTGGGGGCGGGATGGGGCTCCTACAATGAGCAGTTCTTC.

The chain joins TRBV2 to TRBJ2-5, with TRBD2 identical over 13 bases. V dropped 6 bases and J dropped 4; count of bases not matched to a gene: 5. CDR3 length: 15 residues. Germline V gives CDR1 SNHLY, CDR2 FYNNEI. CDR3 nucleotides: TGTGCCAGCAGGCCACTAGCGGGAGGGGTAGAGACCCAGTACTTC. Translation gives CASRPLAGGVETQYF.

The chain couples TRBV9 to TRBJ2-5; 8 nucleotides match TRBD2. The ends lost 5 bases at V and 1 base at J; junction bases unmatched: 7. CDR3 size: 15 residues. CDR1 and CDR2 from the germline V gene are SGDLS and YYNGEE. The CDR3 bases are TGTGCCAGCAGTAGTAGCGGGATTTCCCAAGAGACCCAGTACTTC. This gives the protein CASSSSGISQETQYF. Based on the CDR3 plus reference TRBV9 and TRBJ2-5, the full variable domain is DSGVTQTPKHLITATGQRVTLRCSPRSGDLSVYWYQQSLDQGLQFLIQYYNGEERAKGNILERFSAQQFPDLHSELNLSSLELGDSALYFCASSSSGISQETQYFGPGTRLLVL.

This clone was recorded many times. The chain couples TRBV5-1 to TRBJ2-1, with 11 bases identical to TRBD2. The CDR3 is 16 amino acids. CDR1 and CDR2 from the germline V gene are SGHRS and YFSETQ. J lost 5 bases, V lost 4 bases, and 8 bases had no gene match. The CDR3 DNA follows: TGCGCCAGCAGCGTGACCGGGACTAGCGGACACAATGAGCAGTTCTTC. Its translation is CASSVTGTSGHNEQFF.

This clone appeared a few times. The chain uses TRBV28 and TRBJ2-7; 8 bases map to TRBD1. The length of the CDR3 is 15 residues. V trimming: 11 bases; J trimming: 4 bases; junction bases outside the gene matches: 16. Per the germline V gene, CDR1 is MDHEN and CDR2 is SYDVKM. Here the CDR3 reads CAATRGGTGEYEQYF. The CDR3 DNA reads TGTGCCGCAACCCGGGGTGGGACAGGAGAGTACGAGCAGTACTTC.

This clone turned up a few times. This chain joins TRBV7-9 and TRBJ1-2; 11 bases agree with TRBD1. The CDR3 has 17 amino acids. V gave up 4 bases and J gave up 0 bases; unmatched junction bases: 7. Germline values: CDR1 SEHNR, CDR2 FQNEAQ (reference sequence). This chain's CDR3 is CASSSGQGAGTNYGYTF. The CDR3, as DNA: TGTGCCAGCAGCTCCGGACAGGGGGCAGGGACTAACTATGGCTACACCTTC.

This chain uses TRBV5-1 with TRBJ1-1; D unclear. Deletions cut 1 base from V and 3 bases from J, with 7 bases between. In germline, CDR1 is SGHRS, CDR2 YFSETQ. The length of the CDR3 is 13 residues. CDR3 amino acids: CASSLSADTEAFF. In DNA form, the CDR3 reads TGCGCCAGCAGCTTGTCGGCAGACACTGAAGCTTTCTTT.

This clone was observed a single time. The genes are TRBV11-2 and TRBJ2-1, with TRBD2 identical over 9 bases. V lost 5 bases and J lost 9; bases outside the gene matches: 8. The CDR3 consists of 14 residues. Germline lookup yields CDR1 SGHAT and CDR2 FQNNGV. CDR3 in DNA: TGTGCCAGCAGCATCTTAGCGGGAGTGGGTGAGCAGTTCTTC. Translating gives CASSILAGVGEQFF.

Regarding this clone: This same CDR3 is encoded by further DNA sequences in the sample. V and J are TRBV29-1 and TRBJ2-7, with TRBD1 matching 7 bases. This CDR3 is 13 amino acids long. The trim removed 3 bases at V and 2 bases at J, leaving 4 bases unmatched. CDR1 is SQVTM, CDR2 ANQGSEA, per germline. The chain's CDR3 is CSVERQGTYEQYF. The CDR3 bases are TGCAGCGTTGAGAGACAGGGTACCTACGAGCAGTACTTC.

The chain couples TRBV27 to TRBJ2-7; D not resolved. Germline V gene lookup returns CDR1 MNHEY and CDR2 SMNVEV (reference sequence). The V end lost 2 bases, the J end lost 0 bases, and 11 bases lay between the germline ends. This CDR3 region has 15 residues. CDR3: CASSLTSFSSYEQYF. CDR3 nucleotide sequence: TGTGCCAGCAGTTTAACGTCCTTTAGCTCCTACGAGCAGTACTTC.

As DNA, the CDR3 is TGTGCCAGTAGTAACAGGGGGGCTCCCCACACAGATACGCAGTATTTT. Protein sequence: CASSNRGAPHTDTQYF. The V gene is TRBV19, the J gene TRBJ2-3; 8 bases match TRBD1. Germline V gene sequence: CDR1 LNHDA, CDR2 SQIVND (reference sequence). This CDR3 comprises 16 residues. J was trimmed by 2 bases and V by 4 bases; bases with no gene match: 8.